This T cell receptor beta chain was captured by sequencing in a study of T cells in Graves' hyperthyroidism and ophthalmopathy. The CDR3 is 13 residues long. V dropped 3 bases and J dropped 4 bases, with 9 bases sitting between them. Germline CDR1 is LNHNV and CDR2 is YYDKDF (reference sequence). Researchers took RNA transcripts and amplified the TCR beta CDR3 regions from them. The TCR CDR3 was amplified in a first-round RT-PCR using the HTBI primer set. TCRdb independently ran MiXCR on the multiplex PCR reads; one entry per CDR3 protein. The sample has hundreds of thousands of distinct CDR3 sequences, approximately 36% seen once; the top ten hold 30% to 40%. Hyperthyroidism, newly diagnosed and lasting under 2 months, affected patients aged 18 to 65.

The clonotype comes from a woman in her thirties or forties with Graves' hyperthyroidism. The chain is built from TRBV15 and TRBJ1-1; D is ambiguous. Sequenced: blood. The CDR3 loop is CATSRETGTEAFF. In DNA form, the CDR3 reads TGTGCCACCAGCAGGGAGACTGGCACTGAAGCTTTCTTT. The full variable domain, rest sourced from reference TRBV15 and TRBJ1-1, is DAMVIQNPRYQVTQFGKPVTLSCSQTLNHNVMYWYQQKSSQAPKLLFHYYDKDFNNEADTPDNFQSRRPNTSFCFLDIRSPGLGDTAMYLCATSRETGTEAFFGQGTRLTVV.